This T cell receptor beta chain appears in the sequencing data of a study of patients and donors after allogeneic stem cell transplantation. This clonotype was picked up a small number of times. V was pared by 1 base and J by 4 bases, with 15 bases of the junction left unmatched. Germline V gives CDR1 SGHTA, CDR2 FQGNSA. The CDR3 sequence is 18 residues long. MiXCR, run by TCRdb on the RT-PCR reads, gives a single entry per CDR3 protein. The table has over 150,000 distinct CDR3 sequences, roughly 30% seen once. This TCR was recovered from a human donor who was either an allogeneic HSCT recipient or a stem cell or donor lymphocyte infusion donor (not recorded which). It is not recorded whose cells these are; they may come from a transplant donor. Sequencing input: blood, either unsorted or a sorted T cell fraction (not recorded which). V and J are TRBV7-2 and TRBJ2-5; 7 nucleotides align to TRBD1. CDR3 residues: CASSLEGQFGSFIETQYF. CDR3 bases: TGTGCCAGCAGCTTAGAGGGACAGTTCGGCTCTTTTATAGAGACCCAGTACTTC. Complete variable domain (other parts from reference TRBV7-2 and TRBJ2-5): GAGVSQSPSNKVTEKGKDVELRCDPISGHTALYWYRQSLGQGLEFLIYFQGNSAPDKSGLPSDRFSAERTGGSVSTLTIQRTQQEDSAVYLCASSLEGQFGSFIETQYFGPGTRLLVL.